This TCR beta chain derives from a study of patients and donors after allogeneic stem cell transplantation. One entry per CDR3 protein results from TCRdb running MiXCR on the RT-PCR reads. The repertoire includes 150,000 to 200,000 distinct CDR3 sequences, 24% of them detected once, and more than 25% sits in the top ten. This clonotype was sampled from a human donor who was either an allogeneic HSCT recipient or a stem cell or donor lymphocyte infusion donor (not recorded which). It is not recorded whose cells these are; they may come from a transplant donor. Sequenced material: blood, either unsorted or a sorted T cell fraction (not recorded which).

Here the CDR3 DNA reads TGTGCCAGCAGTTTTACGGGGGGGTTTTACAATGAGCAGTTCTTC. This codes for CASSFTGGFYNEQFF. This chain uses TRBV12-3 or TRBV12-4 with TRBJ2-1, with 8 bases aligning to TRBD2. CDR3 length: 15 amino acids. The J segment lost 4 bases and the V segment lost 3 bases, leaving 5 bases of the junction unmatched.